These 2 T cell receptor beta chains share one sample of origin, sequenced in a study of CXCR3-negative and CXCR3-positive naive CD8 T cells. The study's findings and limits: Naive CXCR3-positive cells had TRB CDR3s more hydrophobic than those of CXCR3-negative naive cells.

The authors prepared UMI-labeled TRB cDNA libraries by 5' RACE. TCRdb derives one entry per CDR3 protein from the 5' RACE reads, leaving out DNA. The sample has about 98,000 distinct CDR3 sequences. No cognate antigen is known for these TCRs. The source material was naive CXCR3+ CD8+ T cells from blood. Stated subset: CD45RO-CCR7+CD27+CD95- naive CD8+ T cells expressing CXCR3 (TNR3+). Every receptor here comes from a human donor in good health. Some clones in this sample may be carry-over from other donors' samples.

The chain joins TRBV2 to TRBJ2-1; the D call from TCRdb, TRBD2, cannot be confirmed without DNA. Germline lookup yields CDR1 SNHLY and CDR2 FYNNEI. CDR3 length: 14 residues. CDR3 amino acids: CASREPSGRIEQFF.

This chain uses TRBV5-5 with TRBJ2-5; TCRdb outputs TRBD1, but without DNA this stays unchecked. Per germline, CDR1 SGHKS and CDR2 YYEKEE (reference sequence). This CDR3 contains 16 residues. The CDR3 spells CASSYWAGVLQETQYF.